This T cell receptor beta chain was identified in a study of shared clonotypes between healthy human individuals. Study in general: Three plates were used per donor for CD4 naive, three for CD4 memory, two for CD8 naive and one for CD8 memory. Study-level results: Tissue TCR repertoires likely differ from these blood-only repertoires. A reduction in generation probabilities was seen for non-shared clonotypes relative to those shared by all four donors. In the sorted subsets, rarefaction showed sequencing was incomplete despite large depth.

Data came from immunoSEQ multiplex PCR; TCRdb stores just in-frame clones and leaves some out. Among approximately 980,000 clones, about 80% were seen once, and the ten largest hold roughly 1.5%. CDR3 length: 13 residues. Germline CDR1 reads MDHEN; CDR2 reads SYDVKM. Trimming removed 6 bases at V and 3 bases at J, with 11 bases between. This clone has just one count. Its specificity is unknown. The chain carries TRBV28 and TRBJ2-5; D is unresolved. This clonotype was obtained from a man aged 18 to 30 in good health. The sequenced sample was memory CD4+ T cells sorted from blood. Subset described: CD45RA-negative fraction. The CDR3 spells CASSLWQEETQYF. CDR3 DNA: TGTGCCAGCAGCTTGTGGCAAGAAGAGACCCAGTACTTC. Drawing the rest from reference TRBV28 and TRBJ2-5, the complete variable domain is DVKVTQSSRYLVKRTGEKVFLECVQDMDHENMFWYRQDPGLGLRLIYFSYDVKMKEKGDIPEGYSVSREKKERFSLILESASTNQTSMYLCASSLWQEETQYFGPGTRLLVL.